The following is a T cell receptor beta chain sequence with its context. Its antigen remains unknown. Here immunoSEQ multiplex PCR was the method, and the copy in TCRdb shows in-frame clones only, minus some. This table holds over 250,000 clones, just over 85% found once. The sample belongs to a study of cytomegalovirus exposure and HLA in healthy donors. Study overall: It was reported in a later analysis that the same platform had been used for the roughly 130 validation repertoires as for the approximately 670 first-cohort repertoires.

Deletions cut 2 bases from V and 0 bases from J, with 9 bases between. CDR1 is SGHRS, CDR2 YFSETQ, per germline. The CDR3 totals 15 residues. Overall study findings and caveats: There were some public TCRs occurring in many donors, but most TCR sequences were rare. In vitro experiments confirmed that three CMV-associated chains were specific for CMV antigens.

Sequencing was done on a sample of PBMCs. The chain joins TRBV5-1 to TRBJ2-4, with D possibly being TRBD1 (5 bases). The receptor's source is a woman younger than 35 in good health and CMV-seronegative. The CDR3 bases are TGCGCCAGCAGCTTCGACAGCTTAGCCAAAAACATTCAGTACTTC. Its protein product is CASSFDSLAKNIQYF.